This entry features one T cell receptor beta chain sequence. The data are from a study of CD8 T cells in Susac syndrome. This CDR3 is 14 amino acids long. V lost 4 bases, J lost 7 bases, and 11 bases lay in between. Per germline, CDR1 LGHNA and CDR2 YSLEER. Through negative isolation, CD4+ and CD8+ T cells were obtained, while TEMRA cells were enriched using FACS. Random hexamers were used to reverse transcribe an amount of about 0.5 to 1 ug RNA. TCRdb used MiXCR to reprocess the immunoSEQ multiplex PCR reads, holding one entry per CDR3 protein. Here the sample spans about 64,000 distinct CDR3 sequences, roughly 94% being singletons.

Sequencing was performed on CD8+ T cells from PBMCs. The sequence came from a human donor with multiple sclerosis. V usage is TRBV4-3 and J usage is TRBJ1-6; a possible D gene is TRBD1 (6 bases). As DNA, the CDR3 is TGCGCCAGCAGCCGCGGAGGGGGAAATTCACCCCTCCACTTT. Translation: CASSRGGGNSPLHF.